The rows below give T cell receptor beta chains drawn from one sample of a study of cytomegalovirus exposure and HLA in healthy donors. Measured with immunoSEQ multiplex PCR; TCRdb has only the in-frame clones, and not every one. The sample carries about 130,000 clones, about 84% recorded once. The sample taken for sequencing was PBMCs. The receptors were gathered from a man between 18 and 29 years old in good health and CMV-seropositive. CDR3s include the opening cysteine and the closing phenylalanine or tryptophan. The D gene is left open where the match is weak. Clone size appears in some rows only: once, few, many, or a class for an expanded clone.

j_gene	d_gene	v_gene	abundance	CDR3nt	CDR3aa
TRBJ2-3	.	TRBV2	few	TGTGCCAGGGGGGGAGTTATTTCAGATACGCAGTATTTT	CARGGVISDTQYF
TRBJ1-2	.	TRBV6-1	.	TGTGCCAGCAGTGATGGCGGGGGCAGTGCAGGGTATGGCTACACCTTC	CASSDGGGSAGYGYTF
TRBJ2-1	TRBD2	TRBV4-3	.	TGCGCCAGCAGCCAAGAATCTAGCGGGGCATACAATGAGCAGTTCTTC	CASSQESSGAYNEQFF
TRBJ2-2	TRBD1	TRBV6-1	once	TGTGCCAGCAGCGCTGACAGGGGAAGAACCGGGGAGCTGTTTTTT	CASSADRGRTGELFF
TRBJ1-5	.	TRBV6-1	.	TGTGCCAGCAGTGAGTCTGGCAATCAGCCCCAGCATTTT	CASSESGNQPQHF
TRBJ2-7	TRBD2	TRBV10-3	.	TGTGCCATCAGGAGCGGGATTATTAACTACGAGCAGTACTTC	CAIRSGIINYEQYF
TRBJ1-2	.	TRBV4-3	few	TGCGCCAGCAGTTACAAACACAATTCGGACTTGGCTTATATCTATGGCTACACCTTC	CASSYKHNSDLAYIYGYTF
TRBJ2-5	.	TRBV5-1	few	TGCGCCAGCAGCTTGGGGGGGGACCCTAAACAAGAGACCCAGTACTTC	CASSLGGDPKQETQYF
TRBJ2-1	.	TRBV19	.	TGTGCCAGTAGTATAGTGGGCTTAGGCGACAATGAGCAGTTCTTC	CASSIVGLGDNEQFF
TRBJ1-1	.	TRBV11-2	.	TGTGCCAGCAGCTCAGGGTCTCGGTACACTGAAGCTTTCTTT	CASSSGSRYTEAFF
TRBJ1-3	.	TRBV6-6	few	TGTGCCAGCAGTTCCCTAAACCGACAGGGAAACACCATATATTTT	CASSSLNRQGNTIYF
TRBJ2-1	TRBD2	TRBV9	.	TGTGCCAGCAGCGTTCTAGCGGGAGGTGCGAATGAGCAGTTCTTC	CASSVLAGGANEQFF
TRBJ2-7	.	TRBV27	.	TGTGCCAGCAGTTTTCTTACGGGAAGCCCCTACGAGCAGTACTTC	CASSFLTGSPYEQYF
TRBJ2-1	.	TRBV10-1	.	TGCGCCAGCAGTGAAGCCGCAAGTGAGCAGTTCTTC	CASSEAASEQFF
TRBJ1-1	.	TRBV18	.	TGTGCCAGCTCACTTGGAGCGACAGGACAATCAGCTTTCTTT	CASSLGATGQSAFF
TRBJ1-2	TRBD1	TRBV9	.	TGTGCCAGCAGCGTAGCTAGGGGGCCGGCCTATGGCTACACCTTC	CASSVARGPAYGYTF
TRBJ1-5	.	TRBV30	.	TGTGCCTGGAGTGTACAGGGCAATCAGCCCCAGCATTTT	CAWSVQGNQPQHF
TRBJ2-3	.	TRBV30	.	TGTGCCTGGAGTGTACGAGCTCGGACAGATACGCAGTATTTT	CAWSVRARTDTQYF
TRBJ2-5	.	TRBV9	.	TGTGCCAGCAGCGTAGCTTGGGGCCGGTTGGAGACCCAGTACTTC	CASSVAWGRLETQYF
TRBJ1-5	.	TRBV4-1	few	TGCGCCAGCAGCCAAGATGATGTACAGGGAGAACGTCAGCCCCAGCATTTT	CASSQDDVQGERQPQHF
TRBJ2-7	.	TRBV7-9	.	TGTGCCAGCAGCGCCTATCCGGGGAGCTCCTACGAGCAGTACTTC	CASSAYPGSSYEQYF
TRBJ1-4	TRBD1	TRBV6-5	.	TGTGCCAGCAGTTACTCACCGGACAGGGCAGGCGAAAAACTGTTTTTT	CASSYSPDRAGEKLFF
TRBJ1-2	TRBD1	TRBV6-6	few	TGTGCCAGCAGTCGAGACAGGGGGCCTTTCACCTTC	CASSRDRGPFTF
TRBJ2-2	.	TRBV6-1	.	TGTGCCAGCAGTGCTACCCATCCTACCGGGGAGCTGTTTTTT	CASSATHPTGELFF